This TCR beta chain was identified during a study of cytomegalovirus exposure and HLA in healthy donors. General study findings and limits: The study put 150 or so TCR beta chains on its list as cytomegalovirus-associated.

The PCR was carried out with 60 Vbeta primers and 13 Jbeta primers. Sequencing used immunoSEQ multiplex PCR; TCRdb keeps in-frame clones, though not all of them. The top ten clones hold under 3.5% of a sample with 120,000 to 150,000 clones, around 85% of them seen once. In germline, CDR1 is ENHRY, CDR2 SYGVKD. CDR3 length: 15 residues. Trimming shortened V by 3 bases and J by 0 bases, and 11 bases separated the two germline ends. This clone has a handful of counts. Antigen specificity is unknown. The sequence was obtained from a woman in her 30s in good health and CMV-seronegative. The chain carries TRBV10-3 and TRBJ2-5, with unresolved D. The source material was PBMCs. CDR3 sequence reads: CAISDPYSNQETQYF. CDR3 DNA sequence: TGTGCCATCAGTGACCCGTACAGTAACCAAGAGACCCAGTACTTC.